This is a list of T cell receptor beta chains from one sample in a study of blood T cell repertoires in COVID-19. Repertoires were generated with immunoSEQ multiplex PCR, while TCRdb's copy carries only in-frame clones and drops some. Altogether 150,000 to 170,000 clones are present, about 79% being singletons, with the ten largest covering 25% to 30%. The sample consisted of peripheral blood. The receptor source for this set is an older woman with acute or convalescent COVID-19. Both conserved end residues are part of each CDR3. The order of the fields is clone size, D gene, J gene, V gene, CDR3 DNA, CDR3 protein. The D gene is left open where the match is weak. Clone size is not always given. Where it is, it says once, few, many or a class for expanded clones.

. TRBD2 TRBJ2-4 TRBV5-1 TGCGCCAGCAGCCCTATAGCGGGGGGAGAAAACATTCAGTACTTC CASSPIAGGENIQYF
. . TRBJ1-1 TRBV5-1 TGCGCCAGCAGCTCGCAGGGGAGACTAGCCAACACTGAAGCTTTCTTT CASSSQGRLANTEAFF
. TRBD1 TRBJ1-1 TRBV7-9 TGTGCCAGCAGCTCCCGGACAGGGGTTGAAGAAACTGAAGCTTTCTTT CASSSRTGVEETEAFF
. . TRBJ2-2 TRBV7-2 TGTGCCAGCAGCTTACAGGGGGGGAACACCGGGGAGCTGTTTTTT CASSLQGGNTGELFF
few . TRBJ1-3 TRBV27 TGTGCCTCTTGCCCGGGGGGAAACACCATATATTTT CASCPGGNTIYF
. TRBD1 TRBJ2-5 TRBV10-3 TGTGCCATCAGTCGACAGGGTGATCAAGAGACCCAGTACTTC CAISRQGDQETQYF
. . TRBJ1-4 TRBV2 TGTGCCAGCAGTGCCAGGGGTAATGAAAAACTGTTTTTT CASSARGNEKLFF
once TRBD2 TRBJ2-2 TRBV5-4 TGTGCCAGCAGTCAGCCGGGGGGGCGGAACGGGGAGCTGTTTTTT CASSQPGGRNGELFF
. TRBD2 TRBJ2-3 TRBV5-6 TGTGCCAGCAGCCCCCGGCTAGCGGCCGGATTTTTAGCGCAGTATTTT CASSPRLAAGFLAQYF
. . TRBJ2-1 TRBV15 TGTGCCACCGCTGAAGGGGGGGTTGTCAATGAGCAGTTCTTC CATAEGGVVNEQFF
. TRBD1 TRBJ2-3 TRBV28 TGTGCCAGCAGTTTCCAGGGGGCAGATACGCAGTATTTT CASSFQGADTQYF
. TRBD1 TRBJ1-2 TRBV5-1 TGCGCCAGCAGCCTCGGACAGGGTCTGGAGGGGGGCTACACCTTC CASSLGQGLEGGYTF
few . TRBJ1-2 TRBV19 TGTGCCAGTAGTATGTTGACGACAGGCGACCTCAACTATGGCTACACCTTC CASSMLTTGDLNYGYTF